This entry describes one TCR beta chain. Germline V CDR1 and CDR2: MNHEY, SVGAGI. This CDR3 contains 14 residues. The V gene lost 6 bases and the J gene lost 6 bases, with 14 bases spanning the gap. Per the original data handling: Estimated nucleated cell counts came from reference gene primer amplification. The table came from immunoSEQ multiplex PCR; TCRdb's copy has only in-frame clones and leaves some out. V and J calls and clone size are copied from that table; D and trimming were computed from the DNA. The table shows under 150,000 clones, with around 88% occurring only once. This sample was taken from a study of blood T cell repertoires in COVID-19. About the study: Material from acute and convalescent COVID-19 was sourced from the United States, Italy and Spain. The cDNA or gDNA used as material had been derived from T cells, B-cell-depleted T cells, or PBMCs.

The receptor comes from a man aged 45-65 years with active or convalescent COVID-19. V is TRBV6-5 and J is TRBJ1-4; maybe TRBD1 (6 bases). The material sequenced was peripheral blood. As DNA, the CDR3 is TGTGCCAGCAGGATACAGGGTGACTATGAAAAACTGTTTTTT. This gives the protein CASRIQGDYEKLFF.